This paragraph covers one T cell receptor beta chain sequence. Measured with immunoSEQ multiplex PCR; TCRdb has only the in-frame clones, and not every one. This repertoire shows roughly 68,000 clones, roughly 93% found once; its top ten account for about 0.66%. The sample is drawn from a study of stem cell transplantation in POMP-related autoinflammatory disease. V was clipped by 3 bases and J by 8 bases, with 8 bases between them. Germline CDR1 is MDHEN and CDR2 is SYDVKM. This CDR3 has 12 residues. The chain is built from TRBV28 and TRBJ2-4; no firm D call. This receptor was obtained from a human patient with POMP-related autoinflammation and immune dysregulation (PRAID). Some T cells may arise from the graft donor. The material sequenced was CD4+ T cells from PBMCs, taken after stem cell transplantation. In DNA form, the CDR3 reads TGTGCCAGCAGTTTTAGTCCGGACATTCAGTACTTC. Amino acids: CASSFSPDIQYF.